Sample share makes the clone carrying this TCR beta chain medium-sized. Its antigen is not identified. In a library made to pick up alpha chains, this beta chain is a stray read with a size that means little. The sample belongs to a study of spatial heterogeneity in lung cancer. Study-wide context: Consistent detection of more beta-chain than alpha-chain sequences was observed. Raw-read counts averaged over ten per unique TCR and UMI combination. Overall study findings and caveats: Within tumors, counts of expanded alpha and beta TCRs tracked tumor mutation counts.

Time point specified: sample taken at primary tumor resection. Unsorted samples of tumor, nontumor lung or frozen PBMC had their whole RNA sequenced. Each TCR cDNA molecule bore a unique molecular identifier. TCRdb re-called the 5' RACE reads with MiXCR, one entry per CDR3 protein. The sample shows about 9,800 distinct CDR3 sequences, about 5.7% of them seen only once. This CDR3 comprises 15 residues. The germline V and J ends were trimmed by 0 bases and 0 bases, with 9 bases remaining between them. Germline assignment: CDR1 DFQATT and CDR2 SNEGSKA (reference sequence). The V gene is TRBV20-1, the J gene TRBJ1-5; D is ambiguous. The TCR sequence derives from a male donor with early-stage non-small cell lung cancer. The specimen comprised lung tumor tissue, sampled at surgery. CDR3 loop: CSARDRQFSNQPQHF. The CDR3 DNA is TGCAGTGCTAGAGATCGACAATTTAGCAATCAGCCCCAGCATTTT.